One sample yielded the 30 T cell receptor beta chains listed below, sequenced in a study of T cells in women clearing cervical HPV infection. The method was immunoSEQ multiplex PCR; TCRdb's version includes in-frame clones alone and lacks a portion of them. This sample's table reports some 39,000 clones. The sample comprised blood buffy coat. These receptors were collected from a woman aged 18-70 years with a cervical HPV16 infection that either progressed to CIN3+ or cleared (not recorded which).

Remarks on this clone: The junction does not match germline at one end; this may be a read error. The part of the CDR3 DNA that was read is TGCGCCAGCAGGGCGGGCCTTCGGGATTATGGC. It is translated as CASRAGLRDYG. The CDR3 reads in full as CASRAGLRDYGYTF. V usage is TRBV4-2 and J usage is TRBJ1-2; tentatively, D is TRBD1 (5 bases). The CDR3 end lies 3 residues beyond the end of the read and is filled in from the germline J gene. The germline CDR1 and CDR2 sequences are LGHNA and YNFKEQ. This CDR3 comprises 14 residues.

Regarding this clone: The read halts 3 residues ahead of the CDR3 end, with the missing end drawn from the germline J gene. This chain uses TRBV7-9 with TRBJ2-6; TRBD1 is a possible D gene (6 bases). CDR3 size: 14 residues. Trimming removed 5 bases from V and 2 bases from J, with 7 bases in between. Germline V CDR1 and CDR2: SEHNR, FQNEAQ (reference sequence). CDR3 protein: CASSTGPGANVLTF. The covered CDR3 bases are TGTGCCAGCAGCACAGGGCCTGGGGCCAACGTC. Full variable domain (rest looked up from reference TRBV7-9 and TRBJ2-6): DTGVSQNPRHKITKRGQNVTFRCDPISEHNRLYWYRQTLGQGPEFLTYFQNEAQLEKSRLLSDRFSAERPKGSFSTLEIQRTEQGDSAMYLCASSTGPGANVLTFGAGSRLTVL.

Regarding this clone: The CDR3 extends 3 residues past the end of the read, so its final part is completed from the germline J gene. This chain connects TRBV19 to TRBJ2-7; D is unclear. Germline CDR1 reads LNHDA; CDR2 reads SQIVND (reference sequence). The CDR3 is 13 residues long. Between the trimmed V and J ends, which lost 1 base and 3 bases, there was a span of 7 bases. The sequenced CDR3 bases are TGTGCCAGTAGTATAGTTTCAGACTACGAG. It translates to CASSIVSDYE. The entire CDR3 reads CASSIVSDYEQYF. The whole variable domain, remainder taken from reference TRBV19 and TRBJ2-7, is DGGITQSPKYLFRKEGQNVTLSCEQNLNHDAMYWYRQDPGQGLRLIYYSQIVNDFQKGDIAEGYSVSREKKESFPLTVTSAQKNPTAFYLCASSIVSDYEQYFGPGTRLTVT.

In the case of this clone: The read ends 3 residues shy of where the CDR3 ends; the end is completed using the germline J gene. This rearrangement joins TRBV30 to TRBJ2-3, with TRBD2 as a possible D gene (5 bases). The CDR3 spans 15 residues. V was trimmed by 0 bases and J by 1 base, leaving 11 bases between them. Looked up from germline, CDR1 is GTSNPN and CDR2 is SVGIG (reference sequence). The CDR3 DNA, read in part, is TGTGCCTGGAGTGTTAGGTCGAGGGGCACAGATACG. It specifies CAWSVRSRGTDT. The CDR3 reads in full as CAWSVRSRGTDTQYF.

On this clone: The read gets to within 3 residues of the CDR3 end, and the germline J gene fills in the rest. This chain joins TRBV5-1 and TRBJ2-1; 7 nucleotides line up with TRBD1. The CDR3 covers 14 residues. Germline-derived CDR1 and CDR2 are SGHRS and YFSETQ. Losses at the gene ends were 4 bases for V and 6 bases for J; bases not matched to a gene: 7. The CDR3: CASSLSQGVNEQFF. The CDR3 DNA, read in part, is TGCGCCAGCAGCCTTTCCCAGGGGGTCAATGAG.

Regarding this clone: The read finishes 3 residues shy of the CDR3 end, and the germline J gene is used to complete it. The V and J genes are TRBV18 and TRBJ1-2; 8 bases fit TRBD1. The V gene's germline CDR1 is KGHSH and CDR2 LQKENI. The CDR3 has 16 residues. The CDR3 loop reads CASSPPGTGTAYDYTF. CDR3 DNA (partial): TGTGCCAGCTCACCACCAGGGACAGGTACCGCCTACGAC.

Comment on this clone: The CDR3 end is not reached by the read, which stops 3 residues before it; the germline J gene fills it in. The chain couples TRBV20-1 to TRBJ2-7; D unresolved. V lost 7 bases and J 1 base, leaving 8 bases between the germline ends. This CDR3 has 11 residues. Germline loops: CDR1 DFQATT, CDR2 SNEGSKA (reference sequence). CDR3 sequence: CSVSVSYEQYF. CDR3 bases read: TGCAGTGTTTCAGTATCCTACGAG.

A note on this clone: The sequenced fragment ends 3 residues before the CDR3 boundary, so the rest is inferred from the germline J gene. The chain uses TRBV5-1 and TRBJ1-5; the match to TRBD1 covers 7 bases. This CDR3 is built from 15 residues. Germline V lookup: CDR1 SGHRS, CDR2 YFSETQ. Germline trimming cut 0 bases from V and 4 bases from J; bases unmatched to any gene: 4. The sequenced CDR3 bases are TGCGCCAGCAGCTTGGAAGGGACAGCTAATCAGCCC. This sequence encodes CASSLEGTANQP. The CDR3, in full, reads CASSLEGTANQPQHF.

As concerns this clone: From the germline J gene comes the end of the CDR3, since the read stops 3 residues before it. The chain joins TRBV18 to TRBJ1-2, with 8 bases aligning to TRBD1. Germline V gene sequence: CDR1 KGHSH, CDR2 LQKENI. The length of the CDR3 is 16 residues. The CDR3 reads CASSPAWTGRYNDYTF. The DNA read from the CDR3 is TGTGCCAGCTCACCGGCCTGGACAGGGAGGTACAATGAC.

Concerning this clone: The DNA ends 3 residues before the CDR3 does, and the rest of the CDR3 is filled in from the germline J gene. V usage is TRBV7-9 and J usage is TRBJ2-5, with D maybe TRBD1 (6 bases). V was trimmed by 2 bases and J by 2 bases, leaving 12 bases between them. This CDR3 contains 15 residues. Germline V CDR1 and CDR2: SEHNR, FQNEAQ (reference sequence). CDR3 bases read: TGTGCCAGCAGCTTACTGGGCGACAGGCAAGAGACC. This gives the protein CASSLLGDRQET. The whole CDR3 is CASSLLGDRQETQYF.

About this clone: With the read ending 3 residues before the CDR3 end, the germline J gene is used to fill in that end. V and J are TRBV7-2 and TRBJ2-5, with D maybe TRBD1 (5 bases). The germline V gene encodes CDR1 SGHTA and CDR2 FQGNSA. The CDR3 is 14 amino acids. The V gene lost 2 bases and the J gene lost 6 bases, with 13 bases spanning the gap. The DNA read from the CDR3 is TGTGCCAGCAGCTTACCGACAGAGGAGCAGACC. Encoded protein: CASSLPTEEQT. The entire CDR3 is CASSLPTEEQTQYF. Variable domain in full (rest from reference TRBV7-2 and TRBJ2-5): GAGVSQSPSNKVTEKGKDVELRCDPISGHTALYWYRQSLGQGLEFLIYFQGNSAPDKSGLPSDRFSAERTGGSVSTLTIQRTQQEDSAVYLCASSLPTEEQTQYFGPGTRLLVL.

Concerning this clone: The missing CDR3 end, 3 residues past where the read stops, is filled in from the germline J gene. The chain has TRBV10-3 and TRBJ2-1; TRBD2 aligns across 7 bases. Germline loops: CDR1 ENHRY, CDR2 SYGVKD. CDR3 length: 17 residues. Unmatched junction bases numbered 11, after V lost 6 bases and J lost 0 bases. The CDR3 loop is CAIRGSPSGHSYNEQFF. The CDR3 bases that were read are TGTGCCATCAGAGGGTCGCCTAGCGGCCACTCCTACAATGAG.

A remark on this clone: Sequencing ends 3 residues short of the CDR3 end; the germline J gene provides the rest. The rearrangement uses TRBV20-1 and TRBJ2-7; 10 nucleotides align to TRBD1. V trimming: 4 bases; J trimming: 1 base; junction bases outside the gene matches: 7. The CDR3 runs to 15 residues. Germline V gene data show CDR1 as DFQATT and CDR2 as SNEGSKA (reference sequence). Incomplete CDR3 DNA: TGCAGTGCTACGACCCGGACAGGGGGTTCCTACGAG. Translated: CSATTRTGGSYE. The full CDR3 protein is CSATTRTGGSYEQYF.

Remarks on this clone: Read data end 3 residues before the CDR3 end; the end is taken from the germline J gene. The gene calls are TRBV20-1 and TRBJ2-7; D possibly corresponds to TRBD1 (5 bases). Germline V lookup: CDR1 DFQATT, CDR2 SNEGSKA (reference sequence). The CDR3 has 13 residues. Trimming cost V 3 bases and J 6 bases, with 15 bases left between them. The sequenced CDR3 bases are TGCAGTGCTAGTGCAGGGCGGCAAGGCGAG. Residues: CSASAGRQGE. The CDR3 reads in full as CSASAGRQGEQYF.

In regard to this clone: The read stops 3 residues short of the end of the CDR3; the missing end is completed from the germline J gene. The V gene is TRBV7-3, the J gene TRBJ2-3, with 8 positions matching TRBD2. V dropped 5 bases and J dropped 4; count of bases not matched to a gene: 2. The CDR3 runs to 13 residues. Germline V gene lookup returns CDR1 SGHTA and CDR2 FQGTGA. The covered CDR3 bases are TGTGCCAGCAGCCTAGCGGGCTCAGATACG. Protein: CASSLAGSDT. Given in full, the CDR3 is CASSLAGSDTQYF.

A remark on this clone: The read falls 3 residues short of the CDR3 end, and the missing part is taken from the germline J gene. The chain employs TRBV2 and TRBJ2-5, with 7 nucleotides matching TRBD1. The CDR3 totals 12 residues. The V gene end was trimmed by 10 bases and the J gene end by 5 bases; junction bases not matched to a gene: 7. Germline V gene data show CDR1 as SNHLY and CDR2 as FYNNEI. This chain's CDR3 is CATEGARETQYF. CDR3 bases read: TGTGCCACCGAGGGGGCTCGGGAGACC.

Regarding this clone: The read finishes 3 residues shy of the CDR3 end, and the germline J gene is used to complete it. This chain links TRBV10-3 with TRBJ2-3; 8 nucleotides line up with TRBD2. CDR3 length equals 15 residues. CDR1 is ENHRY and CDR2 is SYGVKD in the germline V gene. The V segment lost 3 bases and the J segment 4 bases; nucleotides outside the gene matches: 6. The CDR3: CAISEPGLVADTQYF. Incomplete CDR3 DNA: TGTGCCATCAGTGAACCGGGACTAGTGGCAGATACG.

Details on this clone: The sequenced fragment ends 3 residues before the CDR3 boundary, so the rest is inferred from the germline J gene. This chain links TRBV19 with TRBJ2-7; no firm D call. The germline V gene has CDR1 LNHDA and CDR2 SQIVND (reference sequence). The V gene lost 1 base and the J gene lost 1 base, with 8 bases spanning the gap. This CDR3 is built from 14 residues. The CDR3 DNA, read in part, is TGTGCCAGTAGTATAGCTGTTACTTCCTACGAG. Its protein product is CASSIAVTSYE. Given in full, the CDR3 is CASSIAVTSYEQYF.

Points on this clone: The DNA ends 3 residues before the CDR3 does, and the rest of the CDR3 is filled in from the germline J gene. The rearrangement joins TRBV19 to TRBJ2-4; D remains unclear. This CDR3 is built from 16 residues. Germline-derived CDR1 and CDR2 are LNHDA and SQIVND (reference sequence). Trimming removed 5 bases at V and 1 base at J, with 15 bases between. The part of the CDR3 DNA that was read is TGTGCCAGTAGTGAATTCCTTGGTCGGGCCAAAAACATT. It encodes CASSEFLGRAKNI. The CDR3 as a whole reads CASSEFLGRAKNIQYF.

The CDR3 protein is CASSLYTDEAFF. Partial CDR3 DNA: TGTGCCAGCAGCTTGTACACAGATGAA. The rearrangement links TRBV5-5 to TRBJ1-1; D uncertain. The read falls 3 residues short of the CDR3 end, and the missing part is taken from the germline J gene. The CDR3 covers 12 residues. V lost 1 base and J lost 7, with 8 bases in between. CDR1 and CDR2 (germline): SGHKS, YYEKEE (reference sequence).

Considering frequency, this clone is medium-sized (0.01 to 0.1%). The read finishes 3 residues shy of the CDR3 end, and the germline J gene is used to complete it. This rearrangement joins TRBV30 to TRBJ1-2; 7 nucleotides agree with TRBD1. CDR3 size: 14 residues. Germline V gives CDR1 GTSNPN, CDR2 SVGIG (reference sequence). V was clipped by 4 bases and J by 0 bases; unmatched bases: 5. The CDR3: CAWTLGQTNYGYTF. CDR3 DNA, as far as it was read: TGTGCCTGGACCTTGGGACAGACTAACTATGGC.

About this clone itself: The CDR3 goes on 3 residues after the read ends, and that part is filled in from the germline J gene. The chain recombines TRBV19 with TRBJ1-1, with unresolved D. Germline values: CDR1 LNHDA, CDR2 SQIVND (reference sequence). Trimming removed 3 bases from V and 2 bases from J, with 10 bases in between. CDR3 length: 14 amino acids. Partial CDR3 DNA: TGTGCCAGTAGTATCTGGGCCGGTAACACTGAA. Its protein is CASSIWAGNTE. The whole CDR3 is CASSIWAGNTEAFF.

The sequenced CDR3 bases are TGCAGTGCTAGCTCAGGGGGGAACTACGAG. Translation gives CSASSGGNYE. The entire CDR3 protein reads CSASSGGNYEQYF. This chain connects TRBV20-1 to TRBJ2-7, with D maybe TRBD1 (7 bases). Read sequence stops 3 residues before the CDR3 end, and the germline J gene provides the missing end. CDR1 is DFQATT and CDR2 is SNEGSKA in the germline V gene (reference sequence). CDR3 length: 13 residues. V was clipped by 3 bases and J by 3 bases, with 12 bases between them.

To note about this clone: The CDR3 end falls 3 residues outside the read, so it is completed with the germline J gene. J is TRBJ2-3 and V is TRBV7-2; D not certain. Germline assignment: CDR1 SGHTA and CDR2 FQGNSA. Trimming cost V 2 bases and J 7 bases, with 13 bases left between them. CDR3 size: 14 residues. The CDR3 loop reads CASSLSAADYTQYF. The sequenced part of the CDR3 DNA is TGTGCCAGCAGCTTATCGGCTGCCGACTATACG.

Notes on this clone: Read data end 3 residues before the CDR3 end; the end is taken from the germline J gene. The sample carries other DNA sequences with the same CDR3. The genes are TRBV5-8 and TRBJ2-7; D is unclear. Per germline, CDR1 SGHTS and CDR2 YDEGEE. The V gene lost 2 bases and the J gene lost 3 bases, with 3 bases spanning the gap. The CDR3 consists of 11 residues. CDR3 DNA (partial): TGTGCCAGCAGCTTCAGCTACGAG. Its protein is CASSFSYE. From start to end, the CDR3 is CASSFSYEQYF.

Remarks on this clone: From the germline J gene comes the end of the CDR3, since the read stops 3 residues before it. The V gene is TRBV5-6, the J gene TRBJ2-1; D remains unclear. Trimming left V 2 bases short and J 4 bases short, with 10 bases between. The CDR3 runs to 14 residues. From germline, CDR1 is SGHDT and CDR2 YYEEEE. CDR3 DNA (partial): TGTGCCAGCAGCTTCGGTTTCGGGTACAATGAG. Protein: CASSFGFGYNE. The full-length CDR3 reads as CASSFGFGYNEQFF. The variable domain in full, completed from reference TRBV5-6 and TRBJ2-1, reads DAGVTQSPTHLIKTRGQQVTLRCSPKSGHDTVSWYQQALGQGPQFIFQYYEEEERQRGNFPDRFSGHQFPNYSSELNVNALLLGDSALYLCASSFGFGYNEQFFGPGTRLTVL.

About this clone itself: From the germline J gene comes the end of the CDR3, since the read stops 3 residues before it. The chain joins TRBV18 to TRBJ1-4; perhaps TRBD1 as D (5 bases). The CDR3 has 16 residues. V was trimmed by 6 bases and J by 7 bases, leaving 21 bases between them. From germline, CDR1 is KGHSH and CDR2 LQKENI. The sequenced CDR3 bases are TGTGCCAGCTCCATCTCCGACAGTTACGGGAGTGAAAAA. As protein: CASSISDSYGSEK. The full CDR3 is CASSISDSYGSEKLFF.

With respect to this clone: The read stops 3 residues short of the end of the CDR3; the missing end is completed from the germline J gene. V and J are TRBV20-1 and TRBJ1-2; the D is unclear. Trimming shortened V by 0 bases and J by 5 bases, and 10 bases separated the two germline ends. The germline gives CDR1 DFQATT, CDR2 SNEGSKA (reference sequence). CDR3 length equals 13 residues. The CDR3 bases that were read are TGCAGTGCTAGAGATCGAAACAATTATGGC. It specifies CSARDRNNYG. In full, the CDR3 reads CSARDRNNYGYTF.

Comment on this clone: The read is 3 residues too short to cover the CDR3 end, so that end is filled in from the germline J gene. This rearrangement joins TRBV30 to TRBJ1-1; no definite D call. CDR3 size: 15 residues. V lost 0 bases and J lost 1, with 12 bases in between. Germline V gene sequence: CDR1 GTSNPN, CDR2 SVGIG (reference sequence). CDR3 DNA, as far as it was read: TGTGCCTGGAGTGTAATTAGGCTAGGGAACACTGAA. Its protein is CAWSVIRLGNTE. The full CDR3 is CAWSVIRLGNTEAFF.

Concerning this clone: The observed sequence ends 3 residues before the CDR3 terminus, with the missing tail filled in from the germline J gene. Other DNA sequences in the sample encode the same CDR3. The J gene is TRBJ1-3, the V gene TRBV18; no definite D call. CDR1 and CDR2 (germline): KGHSH, LQKENI. V shed 5 bases and J shed 0 bases, with 8 bases lying between them. The CDR3 runs 14 residues. The part of the CDR3 DNA that was read is TGTGCCAGCTCAGCGGAGAGCTCTGGAAACACC. It specifies CASSAESSGNT. The whole CDR3 region reads CASSAESSGNTIYF.